This T cell receptor beta chain was documented in a study of identical twins (dated by TCRdb to the mid-2010s). For the wider study: To test whether fetal clonotypes persist, the study used deep sequencing on TCR alpha and beta repertoires from monozygotic twins, unrelated adults of various ages, and cord blood. To rule out contamination, replicate twin experiments were performed at different times with different library preparation protocols. What the study reported, not specific to this receptor: A weaker excess of twin sharing was found in beta out-of-frame sequences because the signal-to-noise ratio was lowered by fewer shared sequences. Recombination models systematically underestimated out-of-frame TCR alpha sharing in monozygotic twins but agreed with sharing between unrelated individuals. Zero-insertion analyses could be partly confounded by invariant T cells such as MAIT and iNKT, though diverse VJ usage argued against such confounding for most clonotypes. Because the same donors could not be followed over many years, the conclusions depended on cross-sectional statistical analysis. Compared with coincidental sharing between unrelated individuals, out-of-frame TCR alpha sequences shared between twins showed an excess of sequences with low generation probability. Abundant cord blood beta clonotypes carried fewer insertions; young adult naive repertoires showed a weaker similar trend, while memory repertoires showed none.

The library was prepared using 5' RACE. TCRdb shows the sequencer as Illumina HiSeq 2000. Template switching introduced a universal primer binding site; the final cDNA contained a unique molecular identifier, enabling accurate counting of TCR cDNA molecules. Specific primers in the conserved constant-segment region were used to synthesize first-strand cDNA for the TCR alpha and beta chains. Each cDNA library was double barcoded, with a SMART-Mk sample barcode plus Illumina barcodes, to control for contamination. TruSeq adapter sequences along with Illumina sample barcodes were introduced in two successive PCR steps. The TCR alpha and beta cDNA libraries were sequenced on the Illumina HiSeq platform using custom primers. The paper's processing steps were these. MiGEC was used to process raw reads and extract unique molecular identifiers, and MiXCR was used to find CDR3 positions. For each individual, recombination models were inferred using an EM algorithm with the repgenHMM and IGoR tools. Shared clonotypes were analyzed with the tcR package in R, and sharing was normalized by the product of cloneset sizes. To study raw recombination without the effects of thymic and clonal selection, out-of-frame nonproductive sequences were analyzed. In TCRdb, the public reads were trimmed at Q25 with fastp and aligned with MiXCR, with productive beta chains retained. CDR3 protein sequences are deduplicated, and each keeps its most common genes and DNA. The V and J calls follow TCRdb's processing rather than the paper's. This sample has approximately 620,000 distinct CDR3 sequences in its table, and 8.6% of those were observed once. The ten most abundant clones make up 0.75% to 1% of the sample.

The CDR3, from cysteine to phenylalanine, totals 13 residues. Of all the DNA, just the CDR3 is kept, 39 bases in frame from base 1. V is reduced by 1 base and J by 2 bases, leaving a spacing of 7 bases between them. The germline V gene (reference sequence) provides CDR1 DFQATT and CDR2 SNEGSKA. As regards this clonotype: Its antigen is not yet known. Base qualities are not recorded, but no much larger clone differs from it by a single base.

All donors were healthy Caucasians. The twin cohort comprised three pairs of female monozygotic twins, all aged about 18 to 29 years. Peripheral blood mononuclear cells were used as the source from which RNA for TCR libraries was isolated. The sample also formed part of further work on yellow fever vaccine responses in identical twins. The second paper further reports: The T cell response to vaccination in identical twins was reported by the authors to appear partly convergent and partly personalized. The study precisely tracked vaccine-responding T cell clones in identical twins.

The receptor chain draws on TRBV20-1 and TRBJ2-3; the D gene assignment is ambiguous. The specimen sequenced was PBMCs. The TCR sequence derives from a young woman in good health. The DNA sequence is given as TGCAGTGCTAGAGTTGGCCACACAGATACGCAGTATTTT. Its product reads: CSARVGHTDTQYF.